The 32 T cell receptor beta chains below all came from one sample that was sequenced in a study of radiotherapy plus CTLA-4 blockade in lung cancer. Method: immunoSEQ multiplex PCR; TCRdb's copy keeps in-frame clones and lacks some. Of about 110,000 clones listed, about 83% were seen once; the top ten hold 2% to 2.5%. The sample consisted of peripheral blood, taken from a patient treated with radiotherapy plus ipilimumab. The receptors originated from a human donor with non-small cell lung cancer that progressed on radiotherapy plus ipilimumab. Some clones in this sample may be carry-over from other donors' samples.

This rearrangement joins TRBV11-2 to TRBJ2-3, with TRBD2 identical over 12 bases. CDR3 size: 14 residues. Germline values: CDR1 SGHAT, CDR2 FQNNGV. V trimming: 5 bases; J trimming: 5 bases; junction bases outside the gene matches: 2. The CDR3, as DNA: TGTGCCAGCAGCATGGGACTAGCGGGAGATACGCAGTATTTT. Its translation: CASSMGLAGDTQYF.

The V call is TRBV9, the J call TRBJ2-3; D remains unclear. V gave up 0 bases and J gave up 2 bases, with 10 bases separating them. CDR1 and CDR2 (germline): SGDLS, YYNGEE. The CDR3 spans 15 residues. The CDR3: CASSVGAYDTDTQYF. The DNA of the CDR3 is TGTGCCAGCAGCGTAGGCGCCTACGACACAGATACGCAGTATTTT. The variable domain in full, with the rest retrieved from reference TRBV9 and TRBJ2-3, is DSGVTQTPKHLITATGQRVTLRCSPRSGDLSVYWYQQSLDQGLQFLIQYYNGEERAKGNILERFSAQQFPDLHSELNLSSLELGDSALYFCASSVGAYDTDTQYFGPGTRLTVL.

This clone was counted once. The chain links TRBV28 to TRBJ1-5; unclear D gene. This CDR3 region has 14 residues. The V gene lost 1 base and the J gene lost 3 bases, with 7 bases spanning the gap. Germline-derived CDR1 and CDR2 are MDHEN and SYDVKM. The DNA of the CDR3 is TGTGCCAGCAGTTTATTTCAATCCAATCAGCCCCAGCATTTT. Translated: CASSLFQSNQPQHF.

This chain joins TRBV6-4 and TRBJ1-6; perhaps TRBD1 as D (5 bases). V was cut by 7 bases and J by 9 bases, with 16 bases left in between. The CDR3 consists of 14 residues. CDR1 is MRHNA, CDR2 SNTAGT, per germline. The CDR3 coding sequence is TGTGCCAGCAAAGACCAACCCGGGGGTTCACCCCTCCACTTT. Its translation is CASKDQPGGSPLHF.

This chain connects TRBV25-1 to TRBJ2-7; 8 bases match TRBD2. Per germline, CDR1 MGHDK and CDR2 SYGVNS. This CDR3 is 15 amino acids long. J lost 8 bases, V lost 1 base, and 10 bases had no gene match. The CDR3 here is CASSESGGPVSKQYF. DNA of the CDR3: TGTGCCAGCAGTGAATCGGGGGGGCCGGTTTCAAAGCAGTACTTC.

The chain recombines TRBV29-1 with TRBJ2-7; D is ambiguous. V was cut by 4 bases and J by 3 bases, with 13 bases left in between. This CDR3 has 13 amino acids. Germline loops: CDR1 SQVTM, CDR2 ANQGSEA. CDR3 nucleotides: TGCAGCGTTGTAGTCGGCAGCAGCTACGAGCAGTACTTC. Protein sequence: CSVVVGSSYEQYF.

V and J are TRBV4-1 and TRBJ1-5, with D tentatively TRBD1 (5 bases). Trimming left V 6 bases short and J 0 bases short, with 12 bases between. The CDR3 has 15 amino acids. CDR1 is MGHRA, CDR2 YSYEKL, per germline. For the CDR3, the DNA is TGCGCCAGCAGGGTTCATCAGGGTAGCAATCAGCCCCAGCATTTT. This encodes CASRVHQGSNQPQHF.

CDR3 bases: TGCGCCAGCAGCCAAGAAGCCGGCAGCGGGGCCAACGTCCTGACTTTC. Its translation is CASSQEAGSGANVLTF. This sequence joins TRBV4-3 and TRBJ2-6, with D hard to call. CDR3 length: 16 amino acids. V was shortened by 0 bases and J by 4 bases, with 10 bases between the two germline ends. CDR1 and CDR2 from the germline V gene are LGHNA and YSLEER.

The V call is TRBV7-2, the J call TRBJ1-2; D uncertain. The germline V gene has CDR1 SGHTA and CDR2 FQGNSA. Trimming cost V 2 bases and J 8 bases, with 12 bases left between them. The CDR3 sequence is 13 residues long. The CDR3 reads CASSLISDGGYTF. As DNA, the CDR3 is TGTGCCAGCAGCTTAATTTCCGATGGGGGCTACACCTTC.

This chain uses TRBV27 with TRBJ2-3; 10 nucleotides line up with TRBD2. Germline lookup yields CDR1 MNHEY and CDR2 SMNVEV (reference sequence). This CDR3 region has 16 residues. The junction had 4 bases not matched to a gene; V was cut back by 0 bases and J by 4 bases. The CDR3 here is CASSLSPLAGADTQYF. In DNA form, the CDR3 reads TGTGCCAGCAGTTTATCCCCCCTAGCGGGGGCAGATACGCAGTATTTT.

The chain carries TRBV4-3 and TRBJ2-1, with 14 bases that match TRBD2. Germline CDR1 LGHNA, CDR2 YSLEER. CDR3 length: 18 amino acids. J was trimmed by 7 bases and V by 5 bases; bases with no gene match: 13. The CDR3 protein is CASSKRRGLAGGRNEQFF. In DNA, the CDR3 is TGCGCCAGCAGCAAAAGACGAGGACTAGCGGGGGGTAGAAATGAGCAGTTCTTC.

This chain connects TRBV7-9 to TRBJ2-2, with TRBD1 matching over 7 bases. CDR3 length: 13 amino acids. After removal of 7 bases from V and 9 bases from J, the junction contained 8 bases not matched to a gene. Germline CDR1 reads SEHNR; CDR2 reads FQNEAQ (reference sequence). CDR3 amino acids: CASTPQGDRELFF. In DNA, the CDR3 is TGTGCCAGCACCCCTCAGGGGGACAGGGAGCTGTTTTTT.

The chain employs TRBV7-9 and TRBJ2-2, with 8 nucleotides matching TRBD2. V lost 3 bases to trimming and J lost 7 bases; unmatched junction nucleotides: 7. Germline CDR1 is SEHNR and CDR2 is FQNEAQ (reference sequence). The CDR3 runs to 15 residues. The CDR3 protein is CASSFPGTRVGELFF. The CDR3 nucleotides are TGTGCCAGCAGCTTTCCCGGGACTAGGGTCGGGGAGCTGTTTTTT.

The V gene is TRBV5-1, the J gene TRBJ1-1; weak D call: TRBD1 (6 bases). This CDR3 is 16 amino acids long. V was pared by 4 bases and J by 1 base, with 17 bases between. Germline assignment: CDR1 SGHRS and CDR2 YFSETQ. CDR3 DNA: TGCGCCAGCAGCCTCTGGACAGCTTATTCGAACACTGAAGCTTTCTTT. This codes for CASSLWTAYSNTEAFF.

This clone is a singleton in its sample. The rearrangement joins TRBV6-5 to TRBJ1-4, with 7 bases identical to TRBD1. Looked up from germline, CDR1 is MNHEY and CDR2 is SVGAGI. The J segment lost 8 bases and the V segment lost 5 bases, leaving 8 bases of the junction unmatched. There are 14 residues in the CDR3. The DNA of the CDR3 is TGTGCCAGCAGTGTAGACAGGGAAGGAGAAAAACTGTTTTTT. It is translated as CASSVDREGEKLFF.

The chain has TRBV14 and TRBJ2-1, with TRBD2 identical over 13 bases. Germline-derived CDR1 and CDR2 are SGHDN and FVKESK. The CDR3 loop spans 16 amino acids. V lost 7 bases, J lost 4 bases, and 7 bases stayed unmatched. The CDR3 DNA reads as TGTGCCAGCAAAAATGGACTAGCGGGGGTGTACAATGAGCAGTTCTTC. As protein: CASKNGLAGVYNEQFF.

The chain has TRBV2 and TRBJ1-4, with 7 bases fitting TRBD1. CDR3 length: 15 residues. J gave up 0 bases and V 7 bases, and 5 bases lay outside the gene matches. Germline lookup yields CDR1 SNHLY and CDR2 FYNNEI. For the CDR3, the DNA is TGTGCCAGCATTCCGGGACAGTCAACTAATGAAAAACTGTTTTTT. Translating gives CASIPGQSTNEKLFF.

This clone is a singleton in its sample. The J gene is TRBJ2-2, the V gene TRBV6-5; 10 bases line up with TRBD2. J was trimmed by 7 bases and V by 10 bases; bases with no gene match: 12. This CDR3 spans 15 amino acids. CDR1 and CDR2 (germline): MNHEY, SVGAGI. CDR3 region: CATALGTSVRGELFF. CDR3 DNA sequence: TGTGCCACCGCACTCGGGACTAGCGTACGCGGGGAGCTGTTTTTT.

V usage is TRBV5-1 and J usage is TRBJ1-3; TRBD1 agrees at 9 bases. The trim removed 4 bases at V and 0 bases at J, leaving 5 bases unmatched. Germline-derived CDR1 and CDR2 are SGHRS and YFSETQ. This CDR3 is 16 amino acids long. The CDR3 loop is CASSAQGASSGNTIYF. CDR3 in DNA: TGCGCCAGCAGCGCACAGGGGGCGAGCTCTGGAAACACCATATATTTT.

This chain links TRBV27 with TRBJ1-5; D unclear. CDR1 MNHEY and CDR2 SMNVEV come from the germline V gene (reference sequence). V lost 0 bases and J 5 bases, leaving 5 bases between the germline ends. The CDR3 runs to 13 residues. The CDR3 nucleotides read TGTGCCAGCAGTTTATCGGCTTATCAGCCCCAGCATTTT. Amino acids: CASSLSAYQPQHF.

J is TRBJ1-2 and V is TRBV25-1, with D perhaps TRBD1 (6 bases). The V end was cut by 3 bases, the J end by 2 bases, with 7 bases between. CDR1 and CDR2 (germline): MGHDK, SYGVNS. The CDR3 has 13 residues. CDR3 in DNA: TGTGCCAGCAGTGAGGGGGCCAACTATGGCTACACCTTC. It specifies CASSEGANYGYTF.

This chain joins TRBV5-5 and TRBJ2-3, with D perhaps TRBD2 (6 bases). V shed 10 bases and J shed 2 bases, with 17 bases lying between them. The CDR3 loop spans 14 amino acids. Germline V gives CDR1 SGHKS, CDR2 YYEKEE (reference sequence). The CDR3 DNA reads as TGTGCCCCCGGGCGGGACTCCAACACAGATACGCAGTATTTT. It specifies CAPGRDSNTDTQYF.

This chain connects TRBV4-1 to TRBJ2-1; D is ambiguous. V was shortened by 3 bases and J by 5 bases, with 8 bases between the two germline ends. Per the germline V gene, CDR1 is MGHRA and CDR2 is YSYEKL. This CDR3 spans 13 amino acids. Here the CDR3 DNA reads TGCGCCAGCAGCCACTCTTATGACAATGAGCAGTTCTTC. It yields the protein CASSHSYDNEQFF.

The chain recombines TRBV9 with TRBJ1-6, with TRBD1 matching 7 bases. J was trimmed by 9 bases and V by 3 bases; bases with no gene match: 9. The CDR3 extends over 15 amino acids. The V gene's germline CDR1 is SGDLS and CDR2 YYNGEE. CDR3 sequence (DNA): TGTGCCAGCAGCGGCACAGGGGAGGGAATTTCACCCCTCCACTTT. It specifies CASSGTGEGISPLHF.

The chain links TRBV5-1 to TRBJ1-2; weak D call: TRBD1 (5 bases). The V and J ends lost 4 bases and 2 bases respectively, with 12 bases between them. The CDR3 is 14 residues long. Germline loops: CDR1 SGHRS, CDR2 YFSETQ. In DNA form, the CDR3 reads TGCGCCAGCAGCCCTGACAGTTGGAACTATGGCTACACCTTC. Translating it yields CASSPDSWNYGYTF.

The chain links TRBV27 to TRBJ2-1; no definite D call. The CDR3 sequence is 13 residues long. V was pared by 6 bases and J by 12 bases, with 18 bases between. CDR1 is MNHEY, CDR2 SMNVEV, per germline (reference sequence). CDR3 residues: CASRINAGYVQFF. In nucleotides, the CDR3 is TGTGCCAGCAGAATAAACGCAGGTTATGTGCAGTTCTTC.

The chain combines TRBV11-3 with TRBJ2-7, with 15 bases fitting TRBD2. CDR1 and CDR2 (germline): SGHNT, YENEEA. Germline trimming cut 5 bases from V and 3 bases from J; bases unmatched to any gene: 2. The CDR3 consists of 15 residues. This CDR3 reads CASSPGLAGGYEQYF. CDR3 sequence (DNA): TGTGCCAGCAGCCCGGGACTAGCGGGGGGCTACGAGCAGTACTTC.

The rearrangement joins TRBV6-5 to TRBJ1-3; possible D gene TRBD1, 6 bases. CDR1 MNHEY and CDR2 SVGAGI come from the germline V gene. The ends were cut back, 6 bases at V and 0 bases at J, with 9 bases in the middle. This CDR3 is 14 amino acids long. DNA of the CDR3: TGTGCCAGCAGGACAGGCAACTCTGGAAACACCATATATTTT. Translated: CASRTGNSGNTIYF.

The chain is built from TRBV11-2 and TRBJ2-7; TRBD1 agrees at 8 bases. Germline CDR1 and CDR2: SGHAT and FQNNGV. The CDR3 has 14 residues. V shed 4 bases, J shed 7 bases, and the junction held 9 bases outside the gene matches. In DNA form, the CDR3 reads TGTGCCAGCAGCTCAGGATTCAGGGGGCGGGAGCAGTACTTC. Encoded protein: CASSSGFRGREQYF.

A single count supports this clone. This rearrangement joins TRBV18 to TRBJ2-3; perhaps D is TRBD1 or TRBD2 (6 bases each). The CDR3 contains 15 residues. V lost 3 bases to trimming and J lost 1 base, with 11 bases between them. Germline lookup yields CDR1 KGHSH and CDR2 LQKENI. CDR3 bases: TGTGCCAGCTCACCTGAGGGGGGAGGCACAGATACGCAGTATTTT. Translation: CASSPEGGGTDTQYF.

V usage is TRBV5-1 and J usage is TRBJ2-7; the D gene is possibly TRBD2 (6 bases). The germline V and J ends were trimmed by 4 bases and 2 bases, with 13 bases remaining between them. CDR3 length equals 14 residues. From germline, CDR1 is SGHRS and CDR2 YFSETQ. CDR3 protein: CASSTLADPYEQYF. The CDR3, as DNA: TGCGCCAGCAGCACACTAGCAGACCCCTACGAGCAGTACTTC. The variable domain in full, with the rest retrieved from reference TRBV5-1 and TRBJ2-7, is KAGVTQTPRYLIKTRGQQVTLSCSPISGHRSVSWYQQTPGQGLQFLFEYFSETQRNKGNFPGRFSGRQFSNSRSEMNVSTLELGDSALYLCASSTLADPYEQYFGPGTRLTVT.

V is TRBV4-2 and J is TRBJ1-2; no clear D gene. The CDR3 is 12 residues long. Deletions cut 7 bases from V and 8 bases from J, with 14 bases between. Germline V gene data show CDR1 as LGHNA and CDR2 as YNFKEQ. The CDR3 bases are TGTGCCAGCACTATGGCGGGCGGCGGCTACACCTTC. Translation gives CASTMAGGGYTF.